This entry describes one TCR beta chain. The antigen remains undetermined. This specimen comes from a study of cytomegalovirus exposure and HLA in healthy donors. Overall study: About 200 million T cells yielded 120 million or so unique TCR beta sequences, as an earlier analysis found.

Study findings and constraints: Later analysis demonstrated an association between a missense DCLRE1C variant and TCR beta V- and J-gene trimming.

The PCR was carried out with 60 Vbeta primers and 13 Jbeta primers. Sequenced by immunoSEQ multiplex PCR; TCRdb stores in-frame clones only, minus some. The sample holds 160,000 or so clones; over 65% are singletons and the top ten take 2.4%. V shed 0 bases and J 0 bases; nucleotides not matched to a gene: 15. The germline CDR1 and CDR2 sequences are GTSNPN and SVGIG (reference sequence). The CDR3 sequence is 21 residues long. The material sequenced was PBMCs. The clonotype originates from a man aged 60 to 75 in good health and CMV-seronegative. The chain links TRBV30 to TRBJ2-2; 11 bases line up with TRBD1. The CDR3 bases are TGTGCCTGGAGTGTAACAATGATCGGACAGGGGGCCCGGTCGAACACCGGGGAGCTGTTTTTT. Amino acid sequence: CAWSVTMIGQGARSNTGELFF.